This T cell receptor (beta chain) was documented in a study of PD-1 blockade in classical Hodgkin lymphoma. Study-wide results and caveats: The baseline diversity of complete responders showed similarity to that of newly diagnosed patients. With respect to the repertoire differences, their causes, possibly disease activity or prior therapy, remain undefined. With CD4+ cells, TCR diversity rose significantly by C4D1, but not with CD8+ cells. Any patient who commenced nivolumab under 1 year after ASCT was excluded.

As to this clone: Antigen: not known.

CDR1 is MNHEY, CDR2 SVGAGI, per germline. Trimming pared 4 bases from V and 3 bases from J, leaving 7 bases between. The CDR3 consists of 13 residues. This table comes from immunoSEQ multiplex PCR, and its TCRdb copy is limited to in-frame clones, with some not included. The sample lists 65,000 to 95,000 clones, about nine tenths occurring once. Each patient's relapse followed autologous stem cell transplantation, and brentuximab vedotin exposure varied. V is TRBV6-5 and J is TRBJ2-1, with D tentatively TRBD1 (5 bases). Here the sequenced sample was peripheral blood mononuclear cells (PBMCs), taken at baseline. The sequence was obtained from a human donor with classical Hodgkin lymphoma. The CDR3 sequence: CASSFDSYNEQFF. The CDR3, as DNA: TGTGCCAGCAGTTTCGACAGCTACAATGAGCAGTTCTTC.